This T cell receptor beta chain was documented in a study of blood T cell repertoires in COVID-19. Study overall: Donors in the United States, Italy and Spain gave samples during acute or convalescent COVID-19. PBMCs, B-cell-depleted T cells, or T cells provided the cDNA or gDNA that made up the material.

Original processing notes: How many nucleated cells were present was estimated from reference gene primer amplification. TCRdb keeps only in-frame clones here, not all; method: immunoSEQ multiplex PCR. Clone size and the V and J calls come from that table; the DNA yielded D and trimming. Of 390,000 or so clones in the sample, around 90% were seen once. V was trimmed by 7 bases and J by 2 bases, leaving 15 bases between them. Germline V lookup: CDR1 LNHNV, CDR2 YYDKDF (reference sequence). The CDR3 is 14 residues long. The receptor comes from a man between 18 and 29 years old with active or convalescent COVID-19. The gene calls are TRBV15 and TRBJ2-7; D is perhaps TRBD1 (5 bases). Sequenced input: peripheral blood. As DNA, the CDR3 is TGTGCCACCAACCCAGGCAAGGGGCCCTACGAGCAGTACTTC. Translated: CATNPGKGPYEQYF.